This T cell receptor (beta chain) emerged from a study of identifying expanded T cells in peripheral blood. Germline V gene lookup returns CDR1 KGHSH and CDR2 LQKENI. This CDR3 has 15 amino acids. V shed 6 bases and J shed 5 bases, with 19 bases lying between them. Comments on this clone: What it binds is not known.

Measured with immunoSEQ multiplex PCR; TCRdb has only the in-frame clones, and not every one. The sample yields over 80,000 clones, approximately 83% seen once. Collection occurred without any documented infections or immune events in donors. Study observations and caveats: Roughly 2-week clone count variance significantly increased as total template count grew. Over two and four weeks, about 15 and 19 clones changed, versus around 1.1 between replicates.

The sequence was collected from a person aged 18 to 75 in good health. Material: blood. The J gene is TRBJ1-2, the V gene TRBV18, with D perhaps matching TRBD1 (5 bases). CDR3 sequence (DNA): TGTGCCAGCTCCCAGGGACCAACCACGGGGTATGGCTACACCTTC. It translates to CASSQGPTTGYGYTF.